This T cell receptor beta chain originates from a study of cytomegalovirus exposure and HLA in healthy donors. The PCR employed 60 Vbeta primers together with 13 Jbeta primers. The data were produced by immunoSEQ multiplex PCR, yet TCRdb's version contains in-frame clones alone and is incomplete. The profile covers around 200,000 clones, with more than 60% appearing a single time and about 1.5% taken by the ten largest. CDR1 and CDR2 (germline): SGHRS, YFSETQ. The CDR3 sequence is 15 residues long. The trim removed 1 base at V and 8 bases at J, leaving 5 bases unmatched. This clone turned up a few times.

The rearrangement links TRBV5-1 to TRBJ2-1; 11 bases align to TRBD2. The origin of this receptor is a man aged 50 to 59 in good health and CMV-seronegative. The sample comprised PBMCs. Here the CDR3 reads CASSLTSGRRDEQFF. The DNA for the CDR3 is TGCGCCAGCAGCTTGACTAGCGGGAGAAGGGATGAGCAGTTCTTC. The full variable domain, with the rest looked up from reference TRBV5-1 and TRBJ2-1, is KAGVTQTPRYLIKTRGQQVTLSCSPISGHRSVSWYQQTPGQGLQFLFEYFSETQRNKGNFPGRFSGRQFSNSRSEMNVSTLELGDSALYLCASSLTSGRRDEQFFGPGTRLTVL.